The 25 T cell receptor beta chains listed next were all sequenced from one sample in a study of CD8+ T cells in alopecia areata (dated by TCRdb to 2017 to 2018). The treatment or condition label, as the study defines it: oral pan-JAK inhibitor, 5-10 mg twice daily. The library was produced with the immunoSEQ multiplex PCR assay. To provide template for TCR sequencing, every sample had RNA extracted and reverse transcribed into cDNA. Not all clones reach the TCRdb copy of this immuneACCESS table, which keeps in-frame sequences only. Checked studies attribute under half of the gap to unresolved V genes and leave the rest unexplained. The sample includes more than 95,000 clones, with more than 75% observed a single time. More than 9.5% of the sample belongs to the ten largest clones. Here the sequenced sample was CD8+ T cells sorted from blood, taken around week 31, from a patient treated with tofacitinib. These receptors were collected from a human donor with alopecia areata.

V gene TRBV9 combines with J gene TRBJ2-5, with TRBD2 matching 11 bases. The CDR3 spans 16 residues. Trimming removed 3 bases from V and 2 bases from J; junction bases left unmatched: 6. Germline V gene sequence: CDR1 SGDLS, CDR2 YYNGEE. The CDR3 loop is CASSAASGGFQETQYF. Here the CDR3 DNA reads TGTGCCAGCAGCGCGGCTAGCGGGGGGTTTCAAGAGACCCAGTACTTC.

The V and J genes are TRBV6-1 and TRBJ2-3; 7 bases agree with TRBD2. The CDR3 has 15 amino acids. The V gene end was trimmed by 5 bases and the J gene end by 2 bases; junction bases not matched to a gene: 7. Germline-derived CDR1 and CDR2 are MNHNS and SASEGT. CDR3 coding DNA: TGTGCCAGCAGTCTCTGGGCGGGGGACACAGATACGCAGTATTTT. Protein product: CASSLWAGDTDTQYF.

The chain is built from TRBV5-1 and TRBJ2-1; D remains unclear. The CDR3 totals 13 residues. V lost 1 base and J lost 9, with 11 bases in between. Germline V CDR1 and CDR2: SGHRS, YFSETQ. CDR3 residues: CASSLTGWGEQFF. The CDR3 region has the DNA TGCGCCAGCAGCTTGACGGGTTGGGGTGAGCAGTTCTTC.

The chain joins TRBV5-1 to TRBJ2-5; the match to TRBD1 covers 8 bases. J lost 5 bases, V lost 3 bases, and 6 bases had no gene match. CDR1 and CDR2 (germline): SGHRS, YFSETQ. The CDR3 runs to 14 residues. The DNA for the CDR3 is TGCGCCAGCAGCTCTACGACAGGGGTGGAGACCCAGTACTTC. Residues: CASSSTTGVETQYF.

The rearrangement joins TRBV5-1 to TRBJ1-4, with TRBD1 identical over 12 bases. Germline CDR1 reads SGHRS; CDR2 reads YFSETQ. The CDR3 spans 21 residues. Germline trimming cut 3 bases from V and 0 bases from J; bases unmatched to any gene: 15. DNA for the CDR3: TGCGCCAGCAGCTGGCCGACCGGGACAGGGGGCTCCCCTGCAACTAATGAAAAACTGTTTTTT. Translation gives CASSWPTGTGGSPATNEKLFF.

The chain carries TRBV6-1 and TRBJ2-1; D remains ambiguous. This CDR3 is built from 10 residues. V lost 3 bases, J lost 10 bases, and 4 bases lay in between. Germline assignment: CDR1 MNHNS and CDR2 SASEGT. This chain's CDR3 is CASSDGEQFF. As DNA, the CDR3 is TGTGCCAGCAGTGACGGCGAGCAGTTCTTC.

The genes are TRBV27 and TRBJ2-1, with 7 nucleotides matching TRBD1. CDR1 and CDR2 from the germline V gene are MNHEY and SMNVEV (reference sequence). The V and J ends lost 4 bases and 7 bases, in that order; junction bases with no gene match: 10. This CDR3 is built from 15 residues. The CDR3 reads CASSSQGQFKNEQFF. In DNA, the CDR3 is TGTGCCAGCAGTTCCCAGGGACAGTTCAAAAATGAGCAGTTCTTC.

In its sample, this clone was seen once. The chain joins TRBV19 to TRBJ2-2; D gene unclear. With 3 bases removed from V and 1 base from J, the gap between germline ends came to 6 bases. This CDR3 contains 14 residues. From germline, CDR1 is LNHDA and CDR2 SQIVND (reference sequence). CDR3 sequence (DNA): TGTGCCAGTAGTATTACGGGGAACACCGGGGAGCTGTTTTTT. This translates into CASSITGNTGELFF.

This clone was detected once. The chain recombines TRBV5-1 with TRBJ1-2; tentatively, D is TRBD1 (5 bases). The CDR3 has 14 amino acids. With 3 bases removed from V and 2 bases from J, the gap between germline ends came to 11 bases. CDR1 SGHRS and CDR2 YFSETQ come from the germline V gene. CDR3 bases: TGCGCCAGCAGCTGGGACGCATCAAACTATGGCTACACCTTC. Amino acids: CASSWDASNYGYTF.

This clone has a single count. This chain connects TRBV9 to TRBJ2-2, with a weak D call TRBD2 (5 bases). Trimming took off 1 base at V and 1 base at J, with 11 bases between the two ends. The CDR3 length is 16 residues. The germline V gene encodes CDR1 SGDLS and CDR2 YYNGEE. CDR3 bases: TGTGCCAGCAGCGTACCGGGAACCATGAACACCGGGGAGCTGTTTTTT. Its protein is CASSVPGTMNTGELFF. The variable domain in full, completed from reference TRBV9 and TRBJ2-2, reads DSGVTQTPKHLITATGQRVTLRCSPRSGDLSVYWYQQSLDQGLQFLIQYYNGEERAKGNILERFSAQQFPDLHSELNLSSLELGDSALYFCASSVPGTMNTGELFFGEGSRLTVL.

The rearrangement joins TRBV6-1 to TRBJ1-5; maybe TRBD1 (6 bases). The CDR3 spans 16 residues. Trimming cost V 4 bases and J 0 bases, with 13 bases left between them. CDR1 MNHNS and CDR2 SASEGT come from the germline V gene. CDR3 sequence (DNA): TGTGCCAGCAGTGGATGGGACACCCATAGCAATCAGCCCCAGCATTTT. The encoded protein is CASSGWDTHSNQPQHF.

The chain uses TRBV5-1 and TRBJ2-1, with TRBD2 as a possible D gene (6 bases). The CDR3 spans 15 residues. V dropped 4 bases and J dropped 7 bases, with 18 bases sitting between them. Germline CDR1 and CDR2: SGHRS and YFSETQ. Here the CDR3 DNA reads TGCGCCAGCAGCCCCTACTGGGCGGGGTCGAATGAGCAGTTCTTC. This sequence encodes CASSPYWAGSNEQFF.

The chain carries TRBV29-1 and TRBJ2-7; TRBD1 aligns across 11 bases. V trimming: 3 bases; J trimming: 6 bases; junction bases outside the gene matches: 7. Germline-derived CDR1 and CDR2 are SQVTM and ANQGSEA. This CDR3 region has 14 residues. For the CDR3, the DNA is TGCAGCGTTGACGGTGGGACAGGGGGAATCGAGCAGTACTTC. Translation: CSVDGGTGGIEQYF.

Turning to this clone: Other DNA sequences of this sample code for an identical CDR3. This chain connects TRBV7-9 to TRBJ1-1, with D tentatively TRBD1 (5 bases). V lost 6 bases, J lost 4 bases, and 6 bases lay in between. The CDR3 extends over 11 amino acids. Germline CDR1 and CDR2: SEHNR and FQNEAQ (reference sequence). CDR3: CASRGGTEAFF. CDR3 nucleotide sequence: TGTGCCAGCAGGGGGGGCACTGAAGCTTTCTTT.

CDR3 protein: CASSQPGPYFF. CDR3 bases: TGTGCCAGCAGCCAACCGGGACCCTATTTCTTC. V usage is TRBV6-5 and J usage is TRBJ2-1; D is possibly TRBD1 or TRBD2 (5 bases each). Trimming removed 6 bases at V and 16 bases at J, with 16 bases between. The germline V gene has CDR1 MNHEY and CDR2 SVGAGI. The CDR3 runs 11 residues.

The CDR3, as DNA: TGTGCCTGGGAGGCACCGGGGTCTGGCGAGCAGTACTTC. This codes for CAWEAPGSGEQYF. J is TRBJ2-7 and V is TRBV30, with a possible D match to TRBD2 (5 bases). The CDR3 contains 13 residues. Between the trimmed V and J ends, which lost 5 bases and 6 bases, there was a span of 17 bases. Looked up from germline, CDR1 is GTSNPN and CDR2 is SVGIG (reference sequence). Drawing the rest from reference TRBV30 and TRBJ2-7, the complete variable domain is SQTIHQWPATLVQPVGSPLSLECTVEGTSNPNLYWYRQAAGRGLQLLFYSVGIGQISSEVPQNLSASRPQDRQFILSSKKLLLSDSGFYLCAWEAPGSGEQYFGPGTRLTVT.

The chain uses TRBV13 and TRBJ2-1; TRBD1 matches at 8 bases. With V trimmed by 4 bases and J by 5 bases, 7 bases remained unmatched. The germline V gene has CDR1 PRHDT and CDR2 FYEKMQ (reference sequence). The CDR3 runs to 15 residues. The CDR3 DNA sequence: TGTGCCAGCAGCTCTCCGGGACAGGAGAACAATGAGCAGTTCTTC. The encoded protein is CASSSPGQENNEQFF.

The gene calls are TRBV25-1 and TRBJ2-1; D tentatively fits TRBD1 or TRBD2 (5 bases each). Trimming removed 8 bases from V and 4 bases from J, with 12 bases in between. The CDR3 is 13 amino acids. Germline values: CDR1 MGHDK, CDR2 SYGVNS. The CDR3 nucleotides read TGTGCCAGCTGTCGGGACGGGTACAATGAGCAGTTCTTC. This encodes CASCRDGYNEQFF. The full variable domain, with the rest looked up from reference TRBV25-1 and TRBJ2-1, is EADIYQTPRYLVIGTGKKITLECSQTMGHDKMYWYQQDPGMELHLIHYSYGVNSTEKGDLSSESTVSRIRTEHFPLTLESARPSHTSQYLCASCRDGYNEQFFGPGTRLTVL.

The V call is TRBV7-9, the J call TRBJ1-1; no reliable D call. CDR1 and CDR2 (germline): SEHNR, FQNEAQ (reference sequence). Trimming shortened V by 8 bases and J by 0 bases, and 10 bases separated the two germline ends. There are 13 residues in the CDR3. The CDR3 sequence: CASSSGMNTEAFF. CDR3 bases: TGTGCCAGCTCCTCCGGGATGAACACTGAAGCTTTCTTT.

J is TRBJ1-1 and V is TRBV7-9; TRBD1 aligns across 10 bases. The CDR3 length is 15 residues. Germline CDR1 is SEHNR and CDR2 is FQNEAQ (reference sequence). The J segment lost 6 bases and the V segment lost 4 bases, leaving 8 bases of the junction unmatched. The CDR3 DNA reads as TGTGCCAGCAGCTACCTGGACAGGGGGAAGCCTGAAGCTTTCTTT. Amino acids: CASSYLDRGKPEAFF.

The chain uses TRBV9 and TRBJ2-2; tentatively, D is TRBD1 (6 bases). V was clipped by 4 bases and J by 0 bases, with 19 bases between them. Germline CDR1 is SGDLS and CDR2 is YYNGEE. The CDR3 spans 18 residues. The CDR3 loop reads CASSTTGFLDSNTGELFF. The CDR3 DNA reads TGTGCCAGCAGCACCACAGGGTTTTTAGATTCGAACACCGGGGAGCTGTTTTTT.

The chain uses TRBV29-1 and TRBJ2-7; TRBD1 matches at 7 bases. The CDR3 runs 16 residues. With 7 bases clipped from V and 4 bases from J, the junction kept 19 bases outside the gene matches. Germline V CDR1 and CDR2: SQVTM, ANQGSEA. CDR3 region: CSAKGAGSGQIYEQYF. DNA of the CDR3: TGCAGCGCCAAGGGGGCAGGGTCGGGGCAGATTTACGAGCAGTACTTC.

This clone was picked up one time. This chain uses TRBV29-1 with TRBJ2-6; no clear D gene. The CDR3 loop spans 17 amino acids. V lost 0 bases to trimming and J lost 1 base, with 13 bases between them. From germline, CDR1 is SQVTM and CDR2 ANQGSEA. As DNA, the CDR3 is TGCAGCGTTGAAGACTTACCGACGGCGTCTGGGGCCAACGTCCTGACTTTC. Translated, it gives CSVEDLPTASGANVLTF.

The rearrangement uses TRBV7-9 and TRBJ1-1, with a possible D match to TRBD1 (5 bases). Germline values: CDR1 SEHNR, CDR2 FQNEAQ (reference sequence). V was shortened by 4 bases and J by 3 bases, with 9 bases between the two germline ends. CDR3 size: 13 residues. The CDR3 here is CASSSQGYTEAFF. CDR3 DNA: TGTGCCAGCAGCTCGCAGGGTTACACTGAAGCTTTCTTT. The entire variable domain, with the rest obtained from reference TRBV7-9 and TRBJ1-1, is as follows: DTGVSQNPRHKITKRGQNVTFRCDPISEHNRLYWYRQTLGQGPEFLTYFQNEAQLEKSRLLSDRFSAERPKGSFSTLEIQRTEQGDSAMYLCASSSQGYTEAFFGQGTRLTVV.

This clone was detected once. The chain is built from TRBV30 and TRBJ2-2; D is ambiguous. V lost 3 bases and J lost 6, with 5 bases in between. Germline V gene sequence: CDR1 GTSNPN, CDR2 SVGIG (reference sequence). This CDR3 spans 11 amino acids. The CDR3 loop is CAWSSSGELFF. CDR3 DNA sequence: TGTGCCTGGAGCAGTTCCGGGGAGCTGTTTTTT.